The 18 T cell receptor beta chains below all came from one sample that was sequenced in a study of shared clonotypes between healthy human individuals. Naive-designated CD8 cells lacked CD45RO, were positively enriched for CCR7, and omitted terminally differentiated effector memory CD45RA+ cells. Libraries were prepared by immunoSEQ multiplex PCR; TCRdb keeps only in-frame clonotypes and omits some of them. The table lists some 2.1 million clones, about 94% of them singletons. The sequencing sample was made of naive CD8+ T cells from PBMCs. All receptors come from a man between 18 and 29 years old in good health. Some clones in this sample may be carry-over from other donors' samples.

The genes are TRBV28 and TRBJ1-3; D ambiguous. The length of the CDR3 is 18 residues. Germline V gives CDR1 MDHEN, CDR2 SYDVKM. V gave up 6 bases and J gave up 1 base, with 22 bases separating them. The CDR3 loop reads CASSYPPPPGSSGNTIYF. Written as DNA, the CDR3 is TGTGCCAGCAGCTATCCCCCCCCACCGGGTTCTTCTGGAAACACCATATATTTT.

This chain connects TRBV14 to TRBJ2-3; D unclear. The V end lost 1 base, the J end lost 11 bases, and 10 bases lay between the germline ends. CDR1 is SGHDN and CDR2 is FVKESK in the germline V gene. CDR3 size: 12 residues. In nucleotides, the CDR3 is TGTGCCAGCAGCCAAGTACGCGGAGAGCAGTATTTT. Its translation: CASSQVRGEQYF.

The chain joins TRBV28 to TRBJ2-2; possible D gene TRBD2, 9 bases. Trimming stripped 3 bases from V and 7 bases from J, with 18 bases between. The germline V gene encodes CDR1 MDHEN and CDR2 SYDVKM. The CDR3 covers 16 residues. CDR3 nucleotides: TGTGCCAGCAGTTTCGGGTCTAGCGGGACAGGCGGGGAGCTGTTTTTT. Protein sequence: CASSFGSSGTGGELFF.

V usage is TRBV9 and J usage is TRBJ1-3; possibly TRBD1 for D (5 bases). Trimming removed 3 bases at V and 6 bases at J, with 13 bases between. Germline loops: CDR1 SGDLS, CDR2 YYNGEE. The CDR3 is made up of 14 amino acids. The CDR3 sequence: CASSEAGAENTIYF. CDR3 nucleotide sequence: TGTGCCAGCAGCGAGGCCGGGGCAGAAAACACCATATATTTT.

The chain is built from TRBV2 and TRBJ2-7; D may match TRBD1 or TRBD2 (6 bases each). The germline V and J ends were trimmed by 3 bases and 3 bases, with 15 bases remaining between them. The CDR3 runs 15 residues. Germline loops: CDR1 SNHLY, CDR2 FYNNEI. The CDR3 sequence is CASSDPGRGLYEQYF. The CDR3 DNA is TGTGCCAGCAGTGACCCGGGACGGGGGCTCTACGAGCAGTACTTC. The full variable domain, rest sourced from reference TRBV2 and TRBJ2-7, is EPEVTQTPSHQVTQMGQEVILRCVPISNHLYFYWYRQILGQKVEFLVSFYNNEISEKSEIFDDQFSVERPDGSNFTLKIRSTKLEDSAMYFCASSDPGRGLYEQYFGPGTRLTVT.

This clone has only a few counts. The chain has TRBV25-1 and TRBJ1-5; TRBD1 agrees at 8 bases. Germline values: CDR1 MGHDK, CDR2 SYGVNS. The CDR3 length is 13 residues. Trimming at V came to 3 bases and at J to 10 bases, leaving 5 bases not matched to a gene. The CDR3 DNA reads as TGTGCCAGCAGTGATGGACAGGGCCATCCCCAGCATTTT. Its translation is CASSDGQGHPQHF.

The chain joins TRBV6-1 to TRBJ2-7, with D possibly matching TRBD2 (5 bases). V was cut by 1 base and J by 1 base, with 17 bases left in between. Germline-derived CDR1 and CDR2 are MNHNS and SASEGT. The CDR3 spans 17 residues. The CDR3 DNA is TGTGCCAGCAGTGAAGACCGGCATGGACTCCCGTCCTACGAGCAGTACTTC. Translating gives CASSEDRHGLPSYEQYF.

This chain connects TRBV27 to TRBJ2-7; possible D gene TRBD2, 6 bases. Germline-derived CDR1 and CDR2 are MNHEY and SMNVEV (reference sequence). There are 14 residues in the CDR3. V lost 6 bases, J lost 4 bases, and 16 bases lay in between. The CDR3 spells CASRGTLLPYEQYF. DNA for the CDR3: TGTGCCAGCAGGGGGACTCTCCTACCTTACGAGCAGTACTTC.

V gene TRBV7-9 combines with J gene TRBJ1-1; TRBD1 might be the D (5 bases). Germline V gene sequence: CDR1 SEHNR, CDR2 FQNEAQ (reference sequence). V dropped 5 bases and J dropped 5 bases, with 30 bases sitting between them. CDR3 length: 19 amino acids. The CDR3 sequence is CASSRPRQEGPTIKTEAFF. CDR3 nucleotides: TGTGCCAGCAGCCGGCCCCGTCAAGAGGGACCGACCATAAAGACTGAAGCTTTCTTT.

The rearrangement joins TRBV27 to TRBJ2-5; D is uncertain. Near its end, the DNA agrees better with TRBJ2-7, so the J call may be wrong. The CDR3 is made up of 11 amino acids. From germline, CDR1 is MNHEY and CDR2 SMNVEV (reference sequence). The CDR3 coding sequence is TGTGCCAGCTCCCCATCCTACGAGCAGTACTTC. It yields the protein CASSPSYEQYF.

Ten or more counts support this clone. V usage is TRBV27 and J usage is TRBJ2-7; D may be TRBD1 (6 bases). The V gene lost 11 bases and the J gene lost 2 bases, with 13 bases spanning the gap. This CDR3 contains 12 residues. CDR1 is MNHEY and CDR2 is SMNVEV in the germline V gene (reference sequence). The CDR3 coding sequence is TGTGCCTGCCGGGACACAACCTACGAGCAGTACTTC. Protein product: CACRDTTYEQYF.

The rearrangement uses TRBV28 and TRBJ2-5; D is unresolved. Germline lookup yields CDR1 MDHEN and CDR2 SYDVKM. V lost 3 bases and J lost 3, with 8 bases in between. This CDR3 has 13 residues. The CDR3 protein is CASSFIAEETQYF. The CDR3, as DNA: TGTGCCAGCAGTTTTATTGCGGAAGAGACCCAGTACTTC.

This clone has only one observation. The chain employs TRBV29-1 and TRBJ2-1; a possible D gene is TRBD1 (6 bases). CDR1 and CDR2 from the germline V gene are SQVTM and ANQGSEA. V gave up 3 bases and J gave up 8 bases, with 23 bases separating them. The CDR3 is 16 residues long. For the CDR3, the DNA is TGCAGCGTTGACCGGGGACATGGGACGATAGGCGATGAGCAGTTCTTC. It codes for CSVDRGHGTIGDEQFF.

CDR3 sequence reads: CASSDDGTGYEQYF. As DNA, the CDR3 is TGTGCCAGCAGTGACGATGGGACGGGCTACGAGCAGTACTTC. The chain links TRBV6-1 to TRBJ2-7; D is perhaps TRBD1 or TRBD2 (5 bases each). Trimming stripped 3 bases from V and 3 bases from J, with 12 bases between. This CDR3 is built from 14 residues. Germline V gene data show CDR1 as MNHNS and CDR2 as SASEGT.

Note on this clone: Other DNA sequences of this sample code for an identical CDR3. The rearrangement uses TRBV9 and TRBJ1-2; 9 bases match TRBD1. Trimming cost V 0 bases and J 6 bases; bases outside gene matches: 0. Germline CDR1 and CDR2: SGDLS and YYNGEE. This CDR3 region has 13 residues. CDR3 nucleotides: TGTGCCAGCAGCGTAGGGACAGGGGATGGCTACACCTTC. This encodes CASSVGTGDGYTF.

The chain is built from TRBV6-6 and TRBJ1-5, with D unresolved. Germline V CDR1 and CDR2: MNHNY, SVGAGI (reference sequence). V lost 5 bases to trimming and J lost 0 bases, with 5 bases between them. The CDR3 consists of 13 residues. Here the CDR3 DNA reads TGTGCCAGCAGTCTTAGTAGCAATCAGCCCCAGCATTTT. Its protein product is CASSLSSNQPQHF.

V gene TRBV9 combines with J gene TRBJ2-1; 11 positions match TRBD2. CDR3 size: 16 residues. J gave up 10 bases and V 1 base, and 10 bases lay outside the gene matches. Germline V gene data show CDR1 as SGDLS and CDR2 as YYNGEE. CDR3 in amino acids: CASSVPGVAGGDEQFF. CDR3 DNA: TGTGCCAGCAGCGTACCCGGGGTAGCGGGAGGGGACGAGCAGTTCTTC. Full variable domain (outside the CDR3, taken from reference TRBV9 and TRBJ2-1): DSGVTQTPKHLITATGQRVTLRCSPRSGDLSVYWYQQSLDQGLQFLIQYYNGEERAKGNILERFSAQQFPDLHSELNLSSLELGDSALYFCASSVPGVAGGDEQFFGPGTRLTVL.

The rearrangement links TRBV7-9 to TRBJ2-5, with TRBD2 matching 8 bases. V trimming: 6 bases; J trimming: 3 bases; junction bases outside the gene matches: 6. This CDR3 has 14 residues. From germline, CDR1 is SEHNR and CDR2 FQNEAQ (reference sequence). The CDR3, as DNA: TGTGCCAGCAGAGGTGCAGCGGGAGAAGAGACCCAGTACTTC. Amino acids: CASRGAAGEETQYF.